A selection of T cell receptor beta chains follows, all from one sample in a study of OX40 agonist ivuxolimab in advanced cancers. The method was immunoSEQ multiplex PCR; TCRdb's version includes in-frame clones alone and lacks a portion of them. The sample records some 82,000 clones, about 91% being singletons. This specimen was CD4+ or CD8+ T cells sorted from blood, taken in a trial of the OX40 agonist ivuxolimab. Receptor source: an adult with an advanced solid tumor such as melanoma, head and neck, liver or kidney cancer. The CDR3 runs from the conserved cysteine through the conserved F or W. The order of the fields is CDR3 protein, CDR3 DNA, D gene, J gene, V gene, clone size. D genes are given only for firm matches. Where a row states a size, it is once, few, many or the class of an expanded clone; other rows omit it.

cdr3_aa: CASSPGVTGELFF
cdr3_nt: TGTGCCAGCTCACCAGGAGTCACCGGGGAGCTGTTTTTT
d_call: .
j_call: TRBJ2-2
v_call: TRBV18
clone_size: .

cdr3_aa: CASSHRVTPYEQYF
cdr3_nt: TGTGCCAGTAGTCACAGGGTCACCCCCTACGAGCAGTACTTC
d_call: .
j_call: TRBJ2-7
v_call: TRBV19
clone_size: .

cdr3_aa: CASSILDGSGANVLTF
cdr3_nt: TGTGCCAGTAGTATTCTAGACGGTTCTGGGGCCAACGTCCTGACTTTC
d_call: .
j_call: TRBJ2-6
v_call: TRBV19
clone_size: .

cdr3_aa: CASSPRLADNTGELFF
cdr3_nt: TGTGCCAGCAGCCCTAGACTAGCGGACAACACCGGGGAGCTGTTTTTT
d_call: TRBD2
j_call: TRBJ2-2
v_call: TRBV7-2
clone_size: once

cdr3_aa: CASSLVHNQPQHF
cdr3_nt: TGTGCCAGCAGCTTAGTCCACAATCAGCCCCAGCATTTT
d_call: .
j_call: TRBJ1-5
v_call: TRBV11-3
clone_size: few

cdr3_aa: CASSYQGSHEQYF
cdr3_nt: TGTGCCAGTAGTTATCAGGGGTCCCACGAGCAGTACTTC
d_call: .
j_call: TRBJ2-7
v_call: TRBV19
clone_size: .

cdr3_aa: CASSLVGNQPQHF
cdr3_nt: TGTGCCAGCAGCTTAGTGGGGAATCAGCCCCAGCATTTT
d_call: .
j_call: TRBJ1-5
v_call: TRBV7-9
clone_size: .

cdr3_aa: CASSLGGYTDTQYF
cdr3_nt: TGTGCCAGCAGCTTAGGCGGGTACACAGATACGCAGTATTTT
d_call: .
j_call: TRBJ2-3
v_call: TRBV7-2
clone_size: .

cdr3_aa: CASDATGELFF
cdr3_nt: TGTGCCAGTGACGCCACCGGGGAGCTGTTTTTT
d_call: .
j_call: TRBJ2-2
v_call: TRBV28
clone_size: .

cdr3_aa: CASSPHMGENTQYF
cdr3_nt: TGTGCTAGCAGCCCCCATATGGGAGAAAATACGCAGTATTTT
d_call: .
j_call: TRBJ2-3
v_call: TRBV7-7
clone_size: once

cdr3_aa: CASSEAAGSRSYNSPLHF
cdr3_nt: TGTGCCAGCAGTGAAGCGGCAGGGTCTAGGTCCTATAATTCACCCCTCCACTTT
d_call: .
j_call: TRBJ1-6
v_call: TRBV25-1
clone_size: .

cdr3_aa: CASTSYPSSYEQYF
cdr3_nt: TGTGCCAGCACATCCTACCCTAGCTCCTACGAGCAGTACTTC
d_call: .
j_call: TRBJ2-7
v_call: TRBV28
clone_size: .

cdr3_aa: CASSLQASGFNEQFF
cdr3_nt: TGTGCCAGCAGCTTACAGGCTAGCGGGTTCAATGAGCAGTTCTTC
d_call: TRBD2
j_call: TRBJ2-1
v_call: TRBV7-2
clone_size: .

cdr3_aa: CASSHEATQSYNEQFF
cdr3_nt: TGTGCCAGCAGCCACGAAGCGACTCAATCCTACAATGAGCAGTTCTTC
d_call: .
j_call: TRBJ2-1
v_call: TRBV4-2
clone_size: .

cdr3_aa: CASSYSRDNSYEQYF
cdr3_nt: TGTGCCAGCAGTTACTCCCGGGACAACTCCTACGAGCAGTACTTC
d_call: .
j_call: TRBJ2-7
v_call: TRBV6-5
clone_size: .

cdr3_aa: CASSSGPGTLNTEAFF
cdr3_nt: TGTGCCAGCAGCTCCGGACCCGGAACGCTGAACACTGAAGCTTTCTTT
d_call: .
j_call: TRBJ1-1
v_call: TRBV5-8
clone_size: .

cdr3_aa: CASSPGISGNTIYF
cdr3_nt: TGTGCCAGCAGCCCCGGCATCTCTGGAAACACCATATATTTT
d_call: .
j_call: TRBJ1-3
v_call: TRBV11-2
clone_size: .

cdr3_aa: CASSLMGMGKEQYF
cdr3_nt: TGTGCCAGCAGCTTAATGGGGATGGGGAAAGAGCAGTACTTC
d_call: .
j_call: TRBJ2-7
v_call: TRBV7-8
clone_size: .

cdr3_aa: CASSPGLASYEQYF
cdr3_nt: TGTGCCAGCTCCCCGGGACTAGCCTCCTACGAGCAGTACTTC
d_call: TRBD2
j_call: TRBJ2-7
v_call: TRBV18
clone_size: .

cdr3_aa: CASRLNQGPFRGYTF
cdr3_nt: TGTGCCAGCAGGCTCAACCAGGGGCCATTTAGGGGCTACACCTTC
d_call: .
j_call: TRBJ1-2
v_call: TRBV6-5
clone_size: .

cdr3_aa: CASSEGSSGANVLTF
cdr3_nt: TGTGCCAGCAGCGAAGGATCATCTGGGGCCAACGTCCTGACTTTC
d_call: .
j_call: TRBJ2-6
v_call: TRBV9
clone_size: .

cdr3_aa: CASSLDRYLTGELFF
cdr3_nt: TGTGCCAGCAGCTTAGACCGCTATTTGACCGGGGAGCTGTTTTTT
d_call: .
j_call: TRBJ2-2
v_call: TRBV7-2
clone_size: .

cdr3_aa: CASNDIRGQVQPQHF
cdr3_nt: TGTGCCAGCAACGATATCAGGGGTCAGGTTCAGCCCCAGCATTTT
d_call: .
j_call: TRBJ1-5
v_call: TRBV7-8
clone_size: .

cdr3_aa: CSAADNHEQYF
cdr3_nt: TGCAGTGCTGCGGATAACCACGAGCAGTACTTC
d_call: .
j_call: TRBJ2-7
v_call: TRBV20-1
clone_size: .

cdr3_aa: CASSGKETQYF
cdr3_nt: TGTGCCAGCAGTGGTAAAGAGACCCAGTACTTC
d_call: .
j_call: TRBJ2-5
v_call: TRBV6-5
clone_size: .

cdr3_aa: CASSSSRTGEQYF
cdr3_nt: TGTGCCAGCAGCTCGAGCCGAACGGGGGAGCAGTACTTC
d_call: .
j_call: TRBJ2-7
v_call: TRBV11-3
clone_size: .

cdr3_aa: CASSLAGTGDYEQYF
cdr3_nt: TGTGCCAGCAGCTTAGCGGGGACAGGGGACTACGAGCAGTACTTC
d_call: TRBD1
j_call: TRBJ2-7
v_call: TRBV7-2
clone_size: .

cdr3_aa: CASRTTSGRANEQYF
cdr3_nt: TGTGCCAGCAGGACGACTAGCGGGAGGGCCAATGAGCAGTACTTC
d_call: TRBD2
j_call: TRBJ2-7
v_call: TRBV7-2
clone_size: .

cdr3_aa: CASSFGASGANVLTF
cdr3_nt: TGTGCCAGCAGTTTTGGGGCCTCTGGGGCCAACGTCCTGACTTTC
d_call: .
j_call: TRBJ2-6
v_call: TRBV6-6
clone_size: .

cdr3_aa: CASSPQGGGETQYF
cdr3_nt: TGTGCCAGTAGTCCCCAGGGGGGTGGAGAGACCCAGTACTTC
d_call: .
j_call: TRBJ2-5
v_call: TRBV19
clone_size: .

cdr3_aa: CASSPGTGSNSPLHF
cdr3_nt: TGTGCCAGCAGCCCTGGGACAGGGAGTAATTCACCCCTCCACTTT
d_call: TRBD1
j_call: TRBJ1-6
v_call: TRBV7-8
clone_size: .

cdr3_aa: CASSQEGAFGEKLFF
cdr3_nt: TGCGCCAGCAGCCAAGAGGGGGCCTTTGGGGAAAAACTGTTTTTT
d_call: .
j_call: TRBJ1-4
v_call: TRBV4-3
clone_size: .

cdr3_aa: CASSPTSGSYEQYF
cdr3_nt: TGTGCCAGTTCCCCGACTAGCGGGAGCTACGAGCAGTACTTC
d_call: TRBD2
j_call: TRBJ2-7
v_call: TRBV10-3
clone_size: .

cdr3_aa: CASSLGTTPNNEQFF
cdr3_nt: TGTGCCAGCAGCTTAGGGACAACCCCCAACAATGAGCAGTTCTTC
d_call: .
j_call: TRBJ2-1
v_call: TRBV11-3
clone_size: .

cdr3_aa: CASSAHGGVYEQYF
cdr3_nt: TGTGCCAGCAGCGCACACGGGGGGGTCTACGAGCAGTACTTC
d_call: TRBD2
j_call: TRBJ2-7
v_call: TRBV5-5
clone_size: .

cdr3_aa: CASSLMAVQETQYF
cdr3_nt: TGTGCCAGCAGCTTAATGGCAGTCCAAGAGACCCAGTACTTC
d_call: .
j_call: TRBJ2-5
v_call: TRBV7-8
clone_size: .

cdr3_aa: CASRPTGGASYEQYF
cdr3_nt: TGTGCCAGCAGGCCGACAGGGGGCGCTTCCTACGAGCAGTACTTC
d_call: TRBD1
j_call: TRBJ2-7
v_call: TRBV28
clone_size: .

cdr3_aa: CASGQGGYYGYTF
cdr3_nt: TGTGCCAGCGGACAGGGAGGGTACTATGGCTACACCTTC
d_call: TRBD1
j_call: TRBJ1-2
v_call: TRBV19
clone_size: .

cdr3_aa: CASSLVPGEQFF
cdr3_nt: TGTGCCAGCAGCTTAGTGCCGGGTGAGCAGTTCTTC
d_call: .
j_call: TRBJ2-1
v_call: TRBV7-9
clone_size: .

cdr3_aa: CASRSRDRRGTEAFF
cdr3_nt: TGTGCCAGCAGGTCTAGGGACAGGAGGGGGACTGAAGCTTTCTTT
d_call: TRBD1
j_call: TRBJ1-1
v_call: TRBV7-3
clone_size: few

cdr3_aa: CASSNGWERITTRSTDTEAFF
cdr3_nt: TGTGCCAGCAGCAACGGTTGGGAGAGGATTACAACAAGGTCGACGGACACTGAAGCTTTCTTT
d_call: .
j_call: TRBJ1-1
v_call: TRBV21-1
clone_size: .

cdr3_aa: CASKGGETQYF
cdr3_nt: TGTGCCAGCAAGGGGGGGGAGACCCAGTACTTC
d_call: .
j_call: TRBJ2-5
v_call: TRBV27
clone_size: .

cdr3_aa: CASSYQGAEGTQYF
cdr3_nt: TGTGCCAGCAGCTATCAGGGGGCCGAAGGGACCCAGTACTTC
d_call: TRBD1
j_call: TRBJ2-5
v_call: TRBV11-2
clone_size: few

cdr3_aa: CSVEGTSGHFGEQFF
cdr3_nt: TGCAGCGTTGAAGGAACTAGCGGGCACTTCGGGGAGCAGTTCTTC
d_call: TRBD2
j_call: TRBJ2-1
v_call: TRBV29-1
clone_size: .

cdr3_aa: CASSIWSNEQFF
cdr3_nt: TGTGCCAGTAGTATATGGTCCAATGAGCAGTTCTTC
d_call: .
j_call: TRBJ2-1
v_call: TRBV19
clone_size: once

cdr3_aa: CAWEFIGLAGLVGTGELFF
cdr3_nt: TGTGCCTGGGAATTCATTGGACTAGCGGGCCTCGTCGGCACCGGGGAGCTGTTTTTT
d_call: TRBD2
j_call: TRBJ2-2
v_call: TRBV30
clone_size: .

cdr3_aa: CSVLGGREQYF
cdr3_nt: TGCAGCGTTTTAGGGGGACGCGAGCAGTACTTC
d_call: .
j_call: TRBJ2-7
v_call: TRBV29-1
clone_size: .

cdr3_aa: CASSIVAGNTEAFF
cdr3_nt: TGTGCCAGTAGTATAGTTGCGGGGAACACTGAAGCTTTCTTT
d_call: .
j_call: TRBJ1-1
v_call: TRBV19
clone_size: .

cdr3_aa: CASSYGNVYSGNTIYF
cdr3_nt: TGTGCCAGCAGTTACGGGAACGTGTACTCTGGAAACACCATATATTTT
d_call: .
j_call: TRBJ1-3
v_call: TRBV6-5
clone_size: .

cdr3_aa: CASSLTRDTGQPQHF
cdr3_nt: TGTGCCAGCAGCCTAACTCGAGATACAGGTCAGCCCCAGCATTTT
d_call: .
j_call: TRBJ1-5
v_call: TRBV9
clone_size: .

cdr3_aa: CASSLQGGYGYTF
cdr3_nt: TGTGCCAGCAGCTTACAGGGGGGCTATGGCTACACCTTC
d_call: TRBD1
j_call: TRBJ1-2
v_call: TRBV7-9
clone_size: .

cdr3_aa: CASSSAGTRYEQYF
cdr3_nt: TGTGCCAGCAGCTCAGCCGGGACTCGCTACGAGCAGTACTTC
d_call: .
j_call: TRBJ2-7
v_call: TRBV7-2
clone_size: .

cdr3_aa: CASSLRWGDTQYF
cdr3_nt: TGTGCCAGCAGTTTACGGTGGGGAGATACGCAGTATTTT
d_call: .
j_call: TRBJ2-3
v_call: TRBV28
clone_size: .

cdr3_aa: CASSYVAGAYEQYF
cdr3_nt: TGTGCCAGCAGTTACGTAGCGGGGGCCTACGAGCAGTACTTC
d_call: TRBD2
j_call: TRBJ2-7
v_call: TRBV6-5
clone_size: .

cdr3_aa: CASSWGQNYGYTF
cdr3_nt: TGTGCCAGCAGCTGGGGACAGAACTATGGCTACACCTTC
d_call: TRBD1
j_call: TRBJ1-2
v_call: TRBV11-2
clone_size: .